Listed here are 25 T cell receptor beta chains from one sample, sequenced in a study of beta chain features in type 1 diabetes. Expressed TCRB transcripts were sequenced after all isolated RNA was converted to cDNA. Using immunoSEQ multiplex PCR, the repertoire was profiled, and TCRdb retains in-frame clones only, with some absent. The top ten hold 0.02% to 0.025% of the sample, which has 600,000 to 700,000 clones, around 15% seen once. No antigen has been identified for these receptors. Study-level findings and limits: All four CD4+ subsets of Type 1 diabetes patients contained TCRB CDR3s that were moderately but significantly shorter.

Material: naive CD4+ T cells from blood. The receptors shown here come from a man aged 18 to 30 with type 1 diabetes.

This clone was recorded a few times. CDR3 protein: CAWSVSVTYEQYF. As DNA, the CDR3 is TGTGCCTGGAGTGTCAGCGTAACCTACGAGCAGTACTTC. The chain joins TRBV30 to TRBJ2-7, with D unclear. CDR1 and CDR2 (germline): GTSNPN, SVGIG (reference sequence). The CDR3 is 13 residues long. V lost 0 bases, J lost 2 bases, and 8 bases lay in between.

This clone was seen only a few times. V gene TRBV29-1 combines with J gene TRBJ2-3; D not certain. Per germline, CDR1 SQVTM and CDR2 ANQGSEA. The length of the CDR3 is 13 residues. V was trimmed by 1 base and J by 2 bases, leaving 7 bases between them. CDR3 nucleotides: TGCAGCGTTGAAGTACGGCTCACAGATACGCAGTATTTT. Encoded protein: CSVEVRLTDTQYF.

V is TRBV5-1 and J is TRBJ2-3; D ambiguous. Germline CDR1 is SGHRS and CDR2 is YFSETQ. Trimming took off 4 bases at V and 0 bases at J, with 6 bases between the two ends. The CDR3 sequence is 13 residues long. The CDR3 region has the DNA TGCGCCAGCAGCCAGAGTAGCACAGATACGCAGTATTTT. Amino acids: CASSQSSTDTQYF. The whole variable domain, filled in from reference TRBV5-1 and TRBJ2-3, reads KAGVTQTPRYLIKTRGQQVTLSCSPISGHRSVSWYQQTPGQGLQFLFEYFSETQRNKGNFPGRFSGRQFSNSRSEMNVSTLELGDSALYLCASSQSSTDTQYFGPGTRLTVL.

This clone was counted a few times. The rearrangement joins TRBV27 to TRBJ1-4, with 8 bases aligning to TRBD1. The germline V gene has CDR1 MNHEY and CDR2 SMNVEV (reference sequence). Trimming took 5 bases from V and 8 from J; bases not matched to a gene: 7. The CDR3 loop spans 14 amino acids. As DNA, the CDR3 is TGTGCCAGCAGTAGGGACAGGCGAGGAGAAAAACTGTTTTTT. It yields the protein CASSRDRRGEKLFF.

As for this clone: The junction does not match germline at one end; this may be a read error. V is TRBV7-7 and J is TRBJ2-5; the D gene is possibly TRBD1 (5 bases). The CDR3 consists of 15 residues. The V gene's germline CDR1 is SSHAT and CDR2 FNYEAQ (reference sequence). CDR3 DNA: TGTGCTAGCAGCTTAGGGGTCGGGCTTGCGGAGACCCAGTACTTC. Its protein is CASSLGVGLAETQYF.

This clone was seen a few times. The CDR3 loop reads CASTTGVFSGNTIYF. The CDR3 bases are TGTGCCAGCACCACGGGAGTCTTCTCTGGAAACACCATATATTTT. The chain links TRBV6-5 to TRBJ1-3; D ambiguous. V lost 7 bases and J lost 0, with 13 bases in between. Germline CDR1 MNHEY, CDR2 SVGAGI. The CDR3 loop spans 15 amino acids.

This chain links TRBV30 with TRBJ2-7; D tentatively reads TRBD1 or TRBD2 (6 bases each). The CDR3 is 15 residues long. The germline V and J ends were trimmed by 7 bases and 0 bases, with 19 bases remaining between them. CDR1 and CDR2 from the germline V gene are GTSNPN and SVGIG (reference sequence). The CDR3 sequence is CASLSRGGSSYEQYF. The CDR3, as DNA: TGTGCCTCCCTATCTAGAGGGGGGAGCTCCTACGAGCAGTACTTC.

There are a few counts of this clone. V gene TRBV6-1 combines with J gene TRBJ1-2, with D possibly matching TRBD1 (5 bases). In germline, CDR1 is MNHNS, CDR2 SASEGT. The V end lost 2 bases, the J end lost 7 bases, and 14 bases lay between the germline ends. CDR3 size: 14 residues. This chain's CDR3 is CASSELMQGGGYTF. In DNA form, the CDR3 reads TGTGCCAGCAGTGAATTGATGCAGGGCGGTGGCTACACCTTC.

The V call is TRBV7-9, the J call TRBJ2-1; D unclear. The CDR3 spans 15 residues. Trimming stripped 1 base from V and 0 bases from J, with 7 bases between. CDR1 is SEHNR, CDR2 FQNEAQ, per germline (reference sequence). CDR3 region: CASSLDPSSYNEQFF. CDR3 coding DNA: TGTGCCAGCAGCTTAGATCCTAGCTCCTACAATGAGCAGTTCTTC. The variable domain in full, completed from reference TRBV7-9 and TRBJ2-1, reads DTGVSQNPRHKITKRGQNVTFRCDPISEHNRLYWYRQTLGQGPEFLTYFQNEAQLEKSRLLSDRFSAERPKGSFSTLEIQRTEQGDSAMYLCASSLDPSSYNEQFFGPGTRLTVL.

The rearrangement uses TRBV11-1 and TRBJ2-7; D might be TRBD1 (5 bases). V shed 6 bases and J shed 6 bases, with 27 bases lying between them. Looked up from germline, CDR1 is SGHAT and CDR2 is FQDESV (reference sequence). The CDR3 covers 17 residues. CDR3 loop: CASSWRPVLGRAAEQYF. CDR3 nucleotides: TGTGCCAGCAGTTGGCGGCCGGTTTTGGGCAGGGCGGCCGAGCAGTACTTC.

The V and J genes are TRBV6-1 and TRBJ2-1; 7 bases map to TRBD2. The V and J ends lost 7 bases and 5 bases, in that order; junction bases with no gene match: 11. The germline V gene has CDR1 MNHNS and CDR2 SASEGT. The CDR3 loop spans 15 amino acids. CDR3 amino acids: CASTLGGGIDNEQFF. CDR3 nucleotide sequence: TGTGCCAGCACCCTTGGGGGGGGAATCGACAATGAGCAGTTCTTC.

V and J are TRBV5-4 and TRBJ2-1, with 10 nucleotides matching TRBD1. The CDR3 sequence is 16 residues long. Germline values: CDR1 SGHNT, CDR2 YYREEE (reference sequence). Losses at the gene ends were 6 bases for V and 6 bases for J; bases not matched to a gene: 12. The CDR3 here is CASTYRTGGLVNEQFF. The CDR3 bases are TGTGCCAGCACCTATCGGACAGGGGGTTTGGTCAATGAGCAGTTCTTC.

V gene TRBV30 combines with J gene TRBJ2-2, with D perhaps TRBD2 (6 bases). CDR3 length: 15 amino acids. The ends were cut back, 2 bases at V and 6 bases at J, with 16 bases in the middle. CDR1 GTSNPN and CDR2 SVGIG come from the germline V gene (reference sequence). The chain's CDR3 is CAWSPQGPGAGELFF. In nucleotides, the CDR3 is TGTGCCTGGAGTCCTCAGGGACCGGGAGCCGGGGAGCTGTTTTTT.

This clone was counted many times. The chain combines TRBV5-4 with TRBJ2-2; maybe TRBD1 (5 bases). CDR1 is SGHNT, CDR2 YYREEE, per germline (reference sequence). The length of the CDR3 is 15 residues. The V and J ends lost 2 bases and 3 bases respectively, with 11 bases between them. The CDR3 nucleotides are TGTGCCAGCAGCTTATCAGGGTCCTACACCGGGGAGCTGTTTTTT. Encoded protein: CASSLSGSYTGELFF. Full variable domain (missing parts from reference TRBV5-4 and TRBJ2-2): ETGVTQSPTHLIKTRGQQVTLRCSSQSGHNTVSWYQQALGQGPQFIFQYYREEENGRGNFPPRFSGLQFPNYSSELNVNALELDDSALYLCASSLSGSYTGELFFGEGSRLTVL.

This clone has a handful of counts. The chain employs TRBV4-1 and TRBJ1-1; no firm D call. The CDR3 runs to 16 residues. V lost 3 bases and J 6 bases, leaving 20 bases between the germline ends. Germline lookup yields CDR1 MGHRA and CDR2 YSYEKL. CDR3 sequence reads: CASSQGGILYKAEAFF. CDR3 bases: TGCGCCAGCAGCCAGGGAGGGATTTTATACAAGGCTGAAGCTTTCTTT.

The V and J genes are TRBV29-1 and TRBJ2-3; TRBD2 matches 7 bases. From germline, CDR1 is SQVTM and CDR2 ANQGSEA. The CDR3 runs 15 residues. With V trimmed by 0 bases and J by 0 bases, 3 bases remained unmatched. The CDR3 region is CSVEDLAESTDTQYF. CDR3 in DNA: TGCAGCGTTGAAGATCTAGCGGAAAGCACAGATACGCAGTATTTT.

The chain employs TRBV2 and TRBJ1-5; D not resolved. The CDR3 runs 14 residues. Germline V CDR1 and CDR2: SNHLY, FYNNEI. V shed 0 bases and J shed 4 bases, with 7 bases lying between them. The CDR3 sequence is CASSEATANQPQHF. CDR3 bases: TGTGCCAGCAGTGAAGCTACAGCGAATCAGCCCCAGCATTTT.

There are a few counts of this clone. The V gene is TRBV30, the J gene TRBJ1-1; D remains unclear. The length of the CDR3 is 15 residues. Germline CDR1 is GTSNPN and CDR2 is SVGIG (reference sequence). The V and J ends lost 2 bases and 0 bases respectively, with 13 bases between them. The CDR3 nucleotides are TGTGCCTGGAGTAGGGCCCTTCTCATGAACACTGAAGCTTTCTTT. It codes for CAWSRALLMNTEAFF.

This clone has more than one count but fewer than ten. The chain recombines TRBV28 with TRBJ1-5; TRBD1 matches 9 bases. In germline, CDR1 is MDHEN, CDR2 SYDVKM. This CDR3 region has 14 residues. The ends lost 5 bases at V and 6 bases at J; junction bases unmatched: 5. CDR3 sequence reads: CASSTGTGFQPQHF. As DNA, the CDR3 is TGTGCCAGCAGTACCGGGACAGGGTTTCAGCCCCAGCATTTT.

This chain links TRBV7-8 with TRBJ2-1; D may match TRBD1 or TRBD2 (5 bases each). The V gene lost 1 base and the J gene lost 4 bases, with 17 bases spanning the gap. CDR3 length equals 17 residues. Germline CDR1 is SGHVS and CDR2 is FQNEAQ. The CDR3 nucleotides are TGTGCCAGCAGCTTAGTCGAAGACGGGGCGCCATACAATGAGCAGTTCTTC. Translated: CASSLVEDGAPYNEQFF.

V and J are TRBV29-1 and TRBJ1-1; D is undetermined. The CDR3 has 13 residues. V shed 6 bases and J shed 1 base, with 12 bases lying between them. Germline lookup yields CDR1 SQVTM and CDR2 ANQGSEA. The CDR3 spells CSVNAGPNTEAFF. The CDR3 nucleotides read TGCAGCGTCAATGCAGGCCCGAACACTGAAGCTTTCTTT.

CDR3 in DNA: TGTGCCAGCAGCCCGGGAGGTGGACTCCCTTCCTATACGCAGTATTTT. Residues: CASSPGGGLPSYTQYF. V usage is TRBV5-6 and J usage is TRBJ2-3, with 7 bases aligning to TRBD2. The length of the CDR3 is 16 residues. Germline V lookup: CDR1 SGHDT, CDR2 YYEEEE. The junction had 15 bases not matched to a gene; V was cut back by 4 bases and J by 7 bases.

This clone was found a few times. The chain links TRBV20-1 to TRBJ1-1; D ambiguous. Germline assignment: CDR1 DFQATT and CDR2 SNEGSKA (reference sequence). The CDR3 covers 10 residues. The V end was cut by 2 bases, the J end by 3 bases, with 1 base between. The CDR3 protein is CSARHTEAFF. The CDR3 region has the DNA TGCAGTGCTAGACACACTGAAGCTTTCTTT.

CDR3 region: CASSRPASQDTQYF. The CDR3 nucleotides are TGTGCCAGCAGCCGCCCGGCCTCTCAAGATACGCAGTATTTT. The chain couples TRBV11-2 to TRBJ2-3; no clear D. CDR1 is SGHAT, CDR2 FQNNGV, per germline. V was trimmed by 5 bases and J by 5 bases, leaving 14 bases between them. The CDR3 spans 14 residues.

This clone was observed a handful of times. The rearrangement uses TRBV6-1 and TRBJ2-7; D call uncertain. The CDR3 is made up of 12 amino acids. V was shortened by 3 bases and J by 3 bases, with 6 bases between the two germline ends. Germline CDR1 is MNHNS and CDR2 is SASEGT. CDR3: CASSDGGYEQYF. CDR3 sequence (DNA): TGTGCCAGCAGTGATGGCGGCTACGAGCAGTACTTC.